These 10 T cell receptor beta chains came from one sample sequenced in a study of cytomegalovirus exposure and HLA in healthy donors. Primers: 60 Vbeta forward and 13 Jbeta reverse. This table comes from immunoSEQ multiplex PCR, and its TCRdb copy is limited to in-frame clones, with some not included. The sample yields 110,000 to 150,000 clones, over 65% seen once. Material: PBMCs. The receptors here all came from a young woman in good health and CMV-seronegative.

This clone has more than one count but fewer than ten. The rearrangement joins TRBV29-1 to TRBJ1-1; D not resolved. Trimming pared 2 bases from V and 7 bases from J, leaving 14 bases between. The germline V gene has CDR1 SQVTM and CDR2 ANQGSEA. This CDR3 is built from 13 residues. CDR3 coding DNA: TGCAGCGTTGAATCTTCCACACGCGGTGAAGCTTTCTTT. This gives the protein CSVESSTRGEAFF.

The chain is built from TRBV21-1 and TRBJ2-7; the DNA was not used to check the table's D call, TRBD2. TRBV21-1 is a recognized pseudogene. The CDR3 totals 14 residues. Written as DNA, the CDR3 is TGTGCCAGCAGCAAAGAGCGGTCCTCCTACGAGCAGTACGTC. Translated: CASSKERSSYEQYV.

The V call is TRBV19, the J call TRBJ1-2; 10 nucleotides agree with TRBD1. The CDR3 length is 13 residues. V lost 7 bases, J lost 8 bases, and 7 bases stayed unmatched. Looked up from germline, CDR1 is LNHDA and CDR2 is SQIVND (reference sequence). CDR3 in amino acids: CASTDRGRGGYTF. The CDR3 DNA reads TGTGCCAGTACCGACAGGGGGCGAGGGGGCTACACCTTC.

This rearrangement joins TRBV30 to TRBJ2-5, with D possibly TRBD2 on 5 matching bases. The V and J ends lost 0 bases and 1 base respectively, with 12 bases between them. The germline V gene has CDR1 GTSNPN and CDR2 SVGIG (reference sequence). The length of the CDR3 is 15 residues. CDR3 in amino acids: CAWSVRVGIQETQYF. The CDR3 bases are TGTGCCTGGAGTGTACGTGTCGGGATCCAAGAGACCCAGTACTTC.

The chain is built from TRBV11-2 and TRBJ2-7; D is uncertain. V was cut by 1 base and J by 3 bases, with 10 bases left in between. The CDR3 totals 14 residues. CDR1 and CDR2 (germline): SGHAT, FQNNGV. CDR3 DNA sequence: TGTGCCAGCAGCTTAGGGTCCACATTCTACGAGCAGTACTTC. Its translation is CASSLGSTFYEQYF.

The rearrangement uses TRBV7-9 and TRBJ2-1, with D possibly matching TRBD2 (5 bases). CDR1 is SEHNR, CDR2 FQNEAQ, per germline (reference sequence). The CDR3 runs to 15 residues. Trimming removed 5 bases from V and 0 bases from J, with 11 bases in between. DNA of the CDR3: TGTGCCAGCAGCCCGACGCGGGTCTCCTACAATGAGCAGTTCTTC. This encodes CASSPTRVSYNEQFF.

This chain connects TRBV7-8 to TRBJ1-6, with 7 bases identical to TRBD1. The trim removed 3 bases at V and 3 bases at J, leaving 11 bases unmatched. Germline CDR1 is SGHVS and CDR2 is FQNEAQ. The length of the CDR3 is 18 residues. This CDR3 reads CASSFDIMGQSYNSPLHF. The CDR3 DNA reads TGTGCCAGCAGCTTCGACATCATGGGACAGAGCTATAATTCACCCCTCCACTTT.

This chain uses TRBV9 with TRBJ1-6, with D uncertain. The CDR3 totals 13 residues. Germline lookup yields CDR1 SGDLS and CDR2 YYNGEE. V gave up 0 bases and J gave up 8 bases, with 6 bases separating them. The CDR3 sequence is CASSVVEDSPLHF. CDR3 in DNA: TGTGCCAGCAGCGTAGTGGAGGATTCACCCCTCCACTTT.

CDR3 residues: CASSSTGILRDTIYF. In DNA, the CDR3 is TGTGCCAGTAGTTCAACAGGGATTTTACGAGACACCATATATTTT. This chain connects TRBV19 to TRBJ1-3, with a weak D call TRBD1 (6 bases). V was clipped by 5 bases and J by 8 bases, with 19 bases between them. Per germline, CDR1 LNHDA and CDR2 SQIVND (reference sequence). The CDR3 loop spans 15 amino acids.

The chain uses TRBV29-1 and TRBJ2-3, with 8 nucleotides matching TRBD2. The ends lost 3 bases at V and 6 bases at J; junction bases unmatched: 11. The CDR3 spans 15 residues. Germline lookup yields CDR1 SQVTM and CDR2 ANQGSEA. The CDR3 reads CSVDKGLEAADTQYF. CDR3 sequence (DNA): TGCAGCGTTGACAAGGGACTAGAGGCCGCGGATACGCAGTATTTT.